Presented here are 5 T cell receptor beta chains from one specimen sequenced in a study of T cell responses to AZD1222 COVID-19 vaccine. Some clones are missing from TCRdb's copy, which holds only in-frame ones; the method was immunoSEQ multiplex PCR. The sample includes 100,000 or so clones, approximately 90% of them seen just once. Source: peripheral blood, taken on day 0 of AZD1222 vaccination. The receptor set was obtained from an adult in good health.

This chain links TRBV11-2 with TRBJ1-1, with a possible D match to TRBD1 (6 bases). The germline V and J ends were trimmed by 3 bases and 3 bases, with 11 bases remaining between them. The CDR3 runs to 14 residues. CDR1 is SGHAT and CDR2 is FQNNGV in the germline V gene. The chain's CDR3 is CASSFQGTYTEAFF. The CDR3 DNA is TGTGCCAGCAGCTTCCAGGGGACGTACACTGAAGCTTTCTTT. Variable domain in full (rest from reference TRBV11-2 and TRBJ1-1): EAGVAQSPRYKIIEKRQSVAFWCNPISGHATLYWYQQILGQGPKLLIQFQNNGVVDDSQLPKDRFSAERLKGVDSTLKIQPAKLEDSAVYLCASSFQGTYTEAFFGQGTRLTVV.

This chain joins TRBV15 and TRBJ1-1, with 12 bases fitting TRBD1. From germline, CDR1 is LNHNV and CDR2 YYDKDF (reference sequence). The CDR3 loop spans 20 amino acids. After removal of 1 base from V and 0 bases from J, the junction contained 12 bases not matched to a gene. Written as DNA, the CDR3 is TGTGCCACCAGCAGAGCCCCTCCGGGACAGGGGGCTGGAGTGAACACTGAAGCTTTCTTT. Translating it yields CATSRAPPGQGAGVNTEAFF.

This clone came up once. The rearrangement uses TRBV4-2 and TRBJ2-6; D not resolved. The V and J ends lost 0 bases and 2 bases respectively, with 11 bases between them. The germline V gene has CDR1 LGHNA and CDR2 YNFKEQ. This CDR3 comprises 17 residues. The CDR3 region has the DNA TGTGCCAGCAGCCAAGATCGTACCGCGGCTGGGGCCAACGTCCTGACTTTC. This sequence encodes CASSQDRTAAGANVLTF.

V and J are TRBV5-6 and TRBJ2-1; 7 nucleotides line up with TRBD2. The CDR3 consists of 16 residues. Losses at the gene ends were 2 bases for V and 3 bases for J; bases not matched to a gene: 8. Germline CDR1 SGHDT, CDR2 YYEEEE. The CDR3 here is CASSLPSSGYYNEQFF. The CDR3 bases are TGTGCCAGCAGCTTACCCTCTAGCGGTTACTACAATGAGCAGTTCTTC.

The table lists this clone with a count of one. V and J are TRBV5-1 and TRBJ1-2, with 8 bases matching TRBD1. This CDR3 has 15 residues. Germline V lookup: CDR1 SGHRS, CDR2 YFSETQ. Germline trimming cut 2 bases from V and 4 bases from J; bases unmatched to any gene: 7. CDR3 DNA sequence: TGCGCCAGCAGCTTTATGGCAGGGGGCACCTATGGCTACACCTTC. Translating it yields CASSFMAGGTYGYTF.